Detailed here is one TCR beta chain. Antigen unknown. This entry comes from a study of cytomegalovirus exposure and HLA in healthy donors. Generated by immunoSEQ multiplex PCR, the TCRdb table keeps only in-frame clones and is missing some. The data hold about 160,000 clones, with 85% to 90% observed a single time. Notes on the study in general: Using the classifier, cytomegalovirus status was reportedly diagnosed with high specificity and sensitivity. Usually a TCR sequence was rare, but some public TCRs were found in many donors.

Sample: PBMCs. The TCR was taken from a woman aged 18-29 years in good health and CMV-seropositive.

The CDR3 region is CASSRLGRAPRELFF. The CDR3 nucleotides are TGTGCCAGCAGCCGATTAGGGAGGGCCCCTCGGGAGCTGTTTTTT. The chain uses TRBV7-2 and TRBJ2-2; 7 nucleotides line up with TRBD2. From germline, CDR1 is SGHTA and CDR2 FQGNSA. Losses at the gene ends were 5 bases for V and 9 bases for J; bases not matched to a gene: 12. The CDR3 contains 15 residues.